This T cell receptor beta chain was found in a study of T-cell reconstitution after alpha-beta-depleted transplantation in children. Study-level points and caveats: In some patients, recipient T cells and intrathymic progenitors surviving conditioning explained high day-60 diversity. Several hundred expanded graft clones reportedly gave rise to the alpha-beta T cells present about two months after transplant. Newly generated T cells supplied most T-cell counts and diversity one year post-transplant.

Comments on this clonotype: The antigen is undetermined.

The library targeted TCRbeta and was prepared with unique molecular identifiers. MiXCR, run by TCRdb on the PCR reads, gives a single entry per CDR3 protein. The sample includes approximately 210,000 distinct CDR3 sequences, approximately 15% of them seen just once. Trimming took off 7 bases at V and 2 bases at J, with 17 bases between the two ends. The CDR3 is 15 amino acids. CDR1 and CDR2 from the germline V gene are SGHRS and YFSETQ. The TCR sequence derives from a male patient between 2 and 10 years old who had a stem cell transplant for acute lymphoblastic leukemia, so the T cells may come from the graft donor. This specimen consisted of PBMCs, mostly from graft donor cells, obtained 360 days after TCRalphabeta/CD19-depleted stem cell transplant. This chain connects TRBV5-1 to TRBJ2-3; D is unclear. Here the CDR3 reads CASCLIGMATDTQYF. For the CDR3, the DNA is TGCGCCAGCTGCCTAATAGGAATGGCCACAGATACGCAGTATTTT.